Included here is one T cell receptor (beta chain) sequence, with context. This sample is drawn from a study of blood T cell repertoires in COVID-19. Study context: Acute and convalescent COVID-19 samples came from the United States, Italy and Spain. T cells, B-cell-depleted T cells, or PBMCs provided the cDNA or gDNA that served as material.

Methods used by the authors: Reference gene primers were amplified, and this amplification served to estimate nucleated cell counts. Here immunoSEQ multiplex PCR was the method, and the copy in TCRdb shows in-frame clones only, minus some. V and J calls and clone size are given by that table; D and trimming were obtained from the DNA. The sample yields tens of thousands of clones, around 84% seen once. CDR3 length: 13 residues. Trimming stripped 4 bases from V and 4 bases from J, with 11 bases between. CDR1 is MGHRA and CDR2 is YSYEKL in the germline V gene. The receptor's source is a man aged 45-65 years with active COVID-19. Sequenced: peripheral blood. The rearrangement joins TRBV4-1 to TRBJ2-7, with a possible D match to TRBD2 (6 bases). CDR3: CASSRGLRYEQYF. CDR3 DNA sequence: TGCGCCAGCAGCCGGGGACTTCGGTACGAGCAGTACTTC.